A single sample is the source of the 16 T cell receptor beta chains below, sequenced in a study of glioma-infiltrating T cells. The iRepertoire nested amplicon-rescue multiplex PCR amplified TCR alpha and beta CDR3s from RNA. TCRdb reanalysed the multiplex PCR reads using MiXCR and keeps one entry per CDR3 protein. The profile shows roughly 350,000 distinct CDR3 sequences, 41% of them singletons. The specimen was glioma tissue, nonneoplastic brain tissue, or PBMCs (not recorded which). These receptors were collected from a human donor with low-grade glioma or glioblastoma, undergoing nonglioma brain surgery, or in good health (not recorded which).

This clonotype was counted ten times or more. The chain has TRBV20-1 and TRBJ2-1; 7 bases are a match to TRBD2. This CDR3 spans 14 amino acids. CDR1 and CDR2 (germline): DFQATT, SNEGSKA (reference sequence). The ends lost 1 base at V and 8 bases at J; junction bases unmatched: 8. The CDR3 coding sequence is TGCAGTGCTAGAGGGGGGAGGGCAGTAGATGAGCAGTTCTTC. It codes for CSARGGRAVDEQFF.

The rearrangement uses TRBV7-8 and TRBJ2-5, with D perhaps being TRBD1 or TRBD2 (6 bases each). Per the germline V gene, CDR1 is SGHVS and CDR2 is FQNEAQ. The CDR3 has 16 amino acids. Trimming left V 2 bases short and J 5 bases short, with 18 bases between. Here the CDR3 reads CASSLRAWRDTETQYF. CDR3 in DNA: TGTGCCAGCAGCTTAAGGGCTTGGCGGGACACGGAGACCCAGTACTTC. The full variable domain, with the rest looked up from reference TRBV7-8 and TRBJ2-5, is GAGVSQSPRYKVAKRGQDVALRCDPISGHVSLFWYQQALGQGPEFLTYFQNEAQLDKSGLPSDRFFAERPEGSVSTLKIQRTQQEDSAVYLCASSLRAWRDTETQYFGPGTRLLVL.

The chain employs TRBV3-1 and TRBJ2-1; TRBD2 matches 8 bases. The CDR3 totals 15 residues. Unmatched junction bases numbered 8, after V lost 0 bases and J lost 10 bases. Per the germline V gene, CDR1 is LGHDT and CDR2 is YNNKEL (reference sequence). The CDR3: CASSQEAGVPGEQFF. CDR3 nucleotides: TGTGCCAGCAGCCAAGAAGCGGGAGTACCCGGAGAGCAGTTCTTC.

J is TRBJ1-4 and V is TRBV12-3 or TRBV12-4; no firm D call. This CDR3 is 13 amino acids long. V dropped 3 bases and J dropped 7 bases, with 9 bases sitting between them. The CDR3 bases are TGTGCCAGCAGTTTCTCTCCTGTTGAAAAACTGTTTTTT. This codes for CASSFSPVEKLFF.

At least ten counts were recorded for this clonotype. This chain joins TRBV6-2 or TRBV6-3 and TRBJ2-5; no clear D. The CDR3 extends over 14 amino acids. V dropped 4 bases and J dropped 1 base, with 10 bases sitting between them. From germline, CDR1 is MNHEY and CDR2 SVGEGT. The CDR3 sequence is CASSLSYTQETQYF. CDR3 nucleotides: TGTGCCAGCAGTTTGAGCTATACCCAAGAGACCCAGTACTTC.

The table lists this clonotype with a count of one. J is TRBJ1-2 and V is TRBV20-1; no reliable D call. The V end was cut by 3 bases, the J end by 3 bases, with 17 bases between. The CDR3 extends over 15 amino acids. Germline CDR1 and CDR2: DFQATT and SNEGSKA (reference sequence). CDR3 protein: CSASQVRRVDYGYTF. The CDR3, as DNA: TGCAGTGCTAGTCAGGTTCGGAGGGTTGACTATGGCTACACCTTC.

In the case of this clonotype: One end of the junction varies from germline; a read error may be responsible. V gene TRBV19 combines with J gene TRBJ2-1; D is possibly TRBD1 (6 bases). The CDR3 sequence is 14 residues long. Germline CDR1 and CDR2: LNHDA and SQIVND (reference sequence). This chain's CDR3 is CASHNREGYNEEFF. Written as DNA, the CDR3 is TGTGCCAGTCATAACAGGGAAGGGTACAATGAGGAGTTCTTC.

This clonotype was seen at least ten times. The CDR3 loop is CASRSKGGANYGYTF. CDR3 coding DNA: TGTGCCAGCAGATCTAAAGGGGGGGCTAACTATGGCTACACCTTC. The chain recombines TRBV28 with TRBJ1-2, with TRBD1 as a possible D gene (6 bases). The CDR3 is 15 amino acids. The germline V gene has CDR1 MDHEN and CDR2 SYDVKM. V was cut by 6 bases and J by 0 bases, with 14 bases left in between.

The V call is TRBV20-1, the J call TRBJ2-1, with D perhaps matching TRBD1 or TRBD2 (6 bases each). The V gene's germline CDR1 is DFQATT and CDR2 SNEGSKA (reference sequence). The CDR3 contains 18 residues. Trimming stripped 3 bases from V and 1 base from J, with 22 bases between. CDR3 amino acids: CSASPLRGVRASYNEQFF. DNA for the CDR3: TGCAGTGCTAGCCCCCTAAGGGGGGTAAGAGCGTCCTACAATGAGCAGTTCTTC.

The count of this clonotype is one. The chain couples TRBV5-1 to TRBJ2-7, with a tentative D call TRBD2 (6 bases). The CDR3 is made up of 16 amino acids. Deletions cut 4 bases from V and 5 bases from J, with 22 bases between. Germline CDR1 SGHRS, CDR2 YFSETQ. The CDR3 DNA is TGCGCCAGCAGCGCAATTACGACGGGACTGGGTGACGAGCAGTACTTC. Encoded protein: CASSAITTGLGDEQYF.

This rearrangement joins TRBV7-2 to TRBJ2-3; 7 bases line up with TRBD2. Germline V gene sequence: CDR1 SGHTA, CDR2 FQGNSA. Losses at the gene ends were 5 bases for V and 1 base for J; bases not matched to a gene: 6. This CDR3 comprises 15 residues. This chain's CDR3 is CASSTLATRTDTQYF. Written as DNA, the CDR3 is TGTGCCAGCAGCACACTAGCGACCCGCACAGATACGCAGTATTTT.

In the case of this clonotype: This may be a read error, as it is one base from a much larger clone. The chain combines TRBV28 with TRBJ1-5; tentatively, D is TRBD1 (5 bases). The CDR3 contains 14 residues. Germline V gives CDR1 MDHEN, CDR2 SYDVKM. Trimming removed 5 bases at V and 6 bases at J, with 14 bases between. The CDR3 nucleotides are TGTGCCAGCAGTGTAGCAGGGCTCGGTCAGCCCCAGCATTTT. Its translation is CASSVAGLGQPQHF.

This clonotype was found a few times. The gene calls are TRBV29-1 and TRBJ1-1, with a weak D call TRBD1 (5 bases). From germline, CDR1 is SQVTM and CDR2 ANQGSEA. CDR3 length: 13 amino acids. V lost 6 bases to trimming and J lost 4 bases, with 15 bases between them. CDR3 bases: TGCAGCGTGCCGTCGGAGGGGAGCACTGAAGCTTTCTTT. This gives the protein CSVPSEGSTEAFF.

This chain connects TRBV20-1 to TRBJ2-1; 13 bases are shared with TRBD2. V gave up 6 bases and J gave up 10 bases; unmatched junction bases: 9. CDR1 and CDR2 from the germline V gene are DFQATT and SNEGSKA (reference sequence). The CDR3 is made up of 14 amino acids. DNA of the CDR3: TGCAGTGCCCCGGGACTAGCGGGGACCTACGAGCAGTTCTTC. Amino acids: CSAPGLAGTYEQFF.

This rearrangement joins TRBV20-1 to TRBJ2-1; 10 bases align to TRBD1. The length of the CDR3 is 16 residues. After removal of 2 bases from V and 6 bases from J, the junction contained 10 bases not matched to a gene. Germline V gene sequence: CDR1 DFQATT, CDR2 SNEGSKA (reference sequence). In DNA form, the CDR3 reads TGCAGTGCTAGACTAGCCGGGACAGGGGATTGCAATGAGCAGTTCTTC. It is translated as CSARLAGTGDCNEQFF.

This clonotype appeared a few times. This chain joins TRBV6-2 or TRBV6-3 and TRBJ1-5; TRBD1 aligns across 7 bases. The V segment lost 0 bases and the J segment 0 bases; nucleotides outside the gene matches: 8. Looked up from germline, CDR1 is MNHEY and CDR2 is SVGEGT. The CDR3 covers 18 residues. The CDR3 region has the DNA TGTGCCAGCAGTTACTCGAAACAGGGGATCTATAGCAATCAGCCCCAGCATTTT. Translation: CASSYSKQGIYSNQPQHF.